The rows below give T cell receptor beta chains drawn from one sample of a study of shared clonotypes between healthy human individuals. Data came from immunoSEQ multiplex PCR; TCRdb stores just in-frame clones and leaves some out. This sample has more than 2 million clones, with just over 90% found just once. Sequenced input: naive CD8+ T cells from PBMCs. Every receptor here comes from a young man in good health. Some clones in this sample may be carry-over from other donors' samples. Each CDR3 is given with its conserved first and last residue. D genes are given only for firm matches. Some rows have no size entry. The others give once, few or many, or a class for an expanded clone.

size: .
length: 19
J: TRBJ2-5
D: TRBD2
V: TRBV27
CDR3: CASSTPRTSGRGNQETQYF
DNA: TGTGCCAGCAGTACACCTCGGACTAGCGGGAGAGGAAACCAAGAGACCCAGTACTTC

size: .
length: 14
J: TRBJ2-7
D: .
V: TRBV7-2
CDR3: CASSLLILQDEQYF
DNA: TGTGCCAGCAGCTTATTGATCTTACAGGACGAGCAGTACTTC

size: .
length: 15
J: TRBJ2-1
D: .
V: TRBV19
CDR3: CASSPTANPYNEQFF
DNA: TGTGCCAGTAGTCCGACCGCTAACCCCTACAATGAGCAGTTCTTC

size: .
length: 10
J: TRBJ1-1
D: .
V: TRBV9
CDR3: CASTAGRQDF
DNA: TGTGCCAGCACCGCAGGGAGACAGGACTTT

size: .
length: 12
J: TRBJ1-5
D: .
V: TRBV10-3
CDR3: CAIRDSNQPQHF
DNA: TGTGCCATCAGGGACAGCAATCAGCCCCAGCATTTT

size: .
length: 11
J: TRBJ1-2
D: .
V: TRBV27
CDR3: CASSGSYGYTF
DNA: TGTGCCAGCAGTGGGTCCTATGGCTACACCTTC

size: .
length: 14
J: TRBJ2-7
D: TRBD1
V: TRBV30
CDR3: CAWSVAGGGYEQYF
DNA: TGTGCCTGGAGTGTAGCAGGGGGTGGCTACGAGCAGTACTTC

size: few
length: 11
J: TRBJ1-4
D: .
V: TRBV2
CDR3: CASSDSEKLFF
DNA: TGTGCCAGCAGTGATTCGGAAAAACTGTTTTTT

size: .
length: 15
J: TRBJ2-7
D: TRBD1
V: TRBV7-9
CDR3: CASSLAGTGPYEQYF
DNA: TGTGCCAGCAGCTTAGCCGGGACAGGCCCCTACGAGCAGTACTTC

size: once
length: 16
J: TRBJ2-7
D: TRBD1
V: TRBV11-2
CDR3: CASSFLPGQSSYEQYF
DNA: TGTGCCAGCAGCTTTCTTCCGGGACAGAGCTCCTACGAGCAGTACTTC

size: .
length: 17
J: TRBJ2-2
D: TRBD2
V: TRBV5-4
CDR3: CASSLVGSGANTGELFF
DNA: TGTGCCAGCAGCTTGGTAGGTAGCGGGGCGAACACCGGGGAGCTGTTTTTT

size: once
length: 14
J: TRBJ1-4
D: TRBD1
V: TRBV9
CDR3: CASSVGGGAEKLFF
DNA: TGTGCCAGCAGCGTAGGAGGGGGCGCCGAAAAACTGTTTTTT

size: .
length: 15
J: TRBJ2-1
D: TRBD2
V: TRBV28
CDR3: CASSSWTSSHYEQFF
DNA: TGTGCCAGCAGTTCTTGGACTAGCAGCCATTATGAGCAGTTCTTC

size: once
length: 14
J: TRBJ2-3
D: TRBD2
V: TRBV19
CDR3: CASAGGTSTDTQYF
DNA: TGTGCCAGTGCCGGGGGGACTAGCACAGATACGCAGTATTTT

size: .
length: 16
J: TRBJ1-4
D: .
V: TRBV4-3
CDR3: CASSQATGPLGEKLFF
DNA: TGCGCCAGCAGCCAAGCCACCGGGCCCCTAGGGGAAAAACTGTTTTTT

size: .
length: 13
J: TRBJ2-7
D: .
V: TRBV9
CDR3: CASSVAGAGEQYF
DNA: TGTGCCAGCAGCGTAGCAGGGGCCGGTGAGCAGTACTTC

size: .
length: 11
J: TRBJ2-7
D: .
V: TRBV27
CDR3: CASSGLYEQYF
DNA: TGTGCCAGCAGTGGGCTCTACGAGCAGTACTTC

size: once
length: 14
J: TRBJ2-7
D: .
V: TRBV10-2
CDR3: CASSDGWGVNEQYF
DNA: TGCGCCAGCAGTGATGGCTGGGGGGTGAACGAGCAGTACTTC

size: .
length: 16
J: TRBJ1-2
D: TRBD1
V: TRBV5-1
CDR3: CASSLSSGQANYGYTF
DNA: TGCGCCAGCAGCTTGTCTTCAGGACAGGCGAACTATGGCTACACCTTC

size: .
length: 16
J: TRBJ2-3
D: TRBD2
V: TRBV28
CDR3: CASSSRLAGPRDTQYF
DNA: TGTGCCAGCAGTTCCAGACTAGCGGGGCCGCGGGATACGCAGTATTTT

size: .
length: 15
J: TRBJ2-7
D: .
V: TRBV28
CDR3: CASSSYGPPPYEQYF
DNA: TGTGCCAGCAGTTCCTACGGTCCCCCGCCCTACGAGCAGTACTTC

size: .
length: 17
J: TRBJ2-7
D: TRBD1
V: TRBV27
CDR3: CASSLSYRQGVTLGQYF
DNA: TGTGCCAGCAGTTTATCGTATAGGCAGGGGGTAACCTTGGGGCAGTACTTC

size: .
length: 15
J: TRBJ2-1
D: .
V: TRBV9
CDR3: CASSQTRGNNNEQFF
DNA: TGTGCCAGCAGCCAAACTCGGGGGAACAACAATGAGCAGTTCTTC

size: .
length: 14
J: TRBJ2-3
D: .
V: TRBV28
CDR3: CASSFPGRTDTQYF
DNA: TGTGCCAGCAGTTTCCCAGGGAGGACAGATACGCAGTATTTT

size: .
length: 15
J: TRBJ2-1
D: .
V: TRBV5-1
CDR3: CASTQAGGVGNEQFF
DNA: TGCGCCAGCACCCAAGCGGGCGGGGTCGGCAATGAGCAGTTCTTC

size: .
length: 15
J: TRBJ2-7
D: .
V: TRBV27
CDR3: CASSLRGYSSYEQYF
DNA: TGTGCCAGCAGTTTGAGGGGATATAGCTCCTACGAGCAGTACTTC

size: .
length: 15
J: TRBJ2-3
D: .
V: TRBV5-4
CDR3: CASSGWTENTDTQYF
DNA: TGTGCCAGCAGCGGATGGACAGAGAACACAGATACGCAGTATTTT

size: .
length: 14
J: TRBJ2-1
D: .
V: TRBV27
CDR3: CASSLALNYNEQFF
DNA: TGTGCCAGCAGTTTAGCGCTAAATTACAATGAGCAGTTCTTC

size: .
length: 18
J: TRBJ2-6
D: .
V: TRBV15
CDR3: CATSSRTGFYSGANVLTF
DNA: TGTGCCACCAGCAGTAGAACAGGGTTCTACTCTGGGGCCAACGTCCTGACTTTC

size: .
length: 14
J: TRBJ2-7
D: TRBD1
V: TRBV6-1
CDR3: CASSAGTGVHEQYF
DNA: TGTGCCAGCAGTGCCGGGACAGGAGTTCACGAGCAGTACTTC

size: .
length: 16
J: TRBJ2-1
D: TRBD2
V: TRBV5-8
CDR3: CASTRPPSGRFNEQFF
DNA: TGTGCCAGCACCAGACCCCCTAGCGGGAGATTTAATGAGCAGTTCTTC

size: .
length: 16
J: TRBJ2-7
D: TRBD2
V: TRBV19
CDR3: CASSPGLAGPTYEQYF
DNA: TGTGCCAGTAGTCCCGGACTAGCGGGACCCACCTACGAGCAGTACTTC

size: .
length: 12
J: TRBJ2-7
D: .
V: TRBV6-1
CDR3: CASSTRHYEQYF
DNA: TGTGCCAGCAGCACAAGACATTACGAGCAGTACTTC

size: .
length: 14
J: TRBJ2-1
D: .
V: TRBV15
CDR3: CATSRDLTDNEQFF
DNA: TGTGCCACCAGCAGAGATTTGACAGACAATGAGCAGTTCTTC

size: once
length: 15
J: TRBJ2-7
D: TRBD1
V: TRBV5-1
CDR3: CASSLAVTGSGEQYF
DNA: TGCGCCAGCAGCTTGGCCGTGACAGGGTCCGGCGAGCAGTACTTC

size: .
length: 15
J: TRBJ2-2
D: TRBD2
V: TRBV13
CDR3: CASSRTSGGTGELFF
DNA: TGTGCCAGCAGCCGGACTAGCGGGGGTACCGGGGAGCTGTTTTTT

size: .
length: 14
J: TRBJ2-1
D: .
V: TRBV19
CDR3: CASTDNPPYNEQFF
DNA: TGTGCCAGTACCGACAACCCACCCTACAATGAGCAGTTCTTC

size: .
length: 15
J: TRBJ2-3
D: .
V: TRBV6-1
CDR3: CASSEGPGGTDTQYF
DNA: TGTGCCAGCAGTGAGGGCCCTGGAGGGACAGATACGCAGTATTTT

size: once
length: 14
J: TRBJ2-3
D: .
V: TRBV7-3
CDR3: CASSLIAGADTQYF
DNA: TGTGCCAGCAGCTTAATAGCTGGGGCGGATACGCAGTATTTT

size: once
length: 14
J: TRBJ2-1
D: .
V: TRBV27
CDR3: CASSLPPTVWEQFF
DNA: TGTGCCAGCAGTTTGCCGCCGACAGTTTGGGAGCAGTTCTTC

size: .
length: 15
J: TRBJ2-7
D: TRBD1
V: TRBV19
CDR3: CASSPKGARGDEQYF
DNA: TGTGCCAGTAGTCCCAAGGGGGCCAGGGGAGACGAGCAGTACTTC

size: .
length: 20
J: TRBJ1-5
D: TRBD1
V: TRBV19
CDR3: CASSIAGQATIVGSNQPQHF
DNA: TGTGCCAGTAGTATTGCGGGACAGGCGACGATAGTTGGTAGCAATCAGCCCCAGCATTTT

size: .
length: 16
J: TRBJ2-7
D: TRBD2
V: TRBV7-2
CDR3: CASSLAAGGALYEQYF
DNA: TGTGCCAGCAGCTTAGCGGCGGGAGGGGCGTTGTACGAGCAGTACTTC

size: once
length: 14
J: TRBJ1-2
D: .
V: TRBV9
CDR3: CASSGGRIDLGYTF
DNA: TGTGCCAGCAGCGGGGGAAGGATAGATCTTGGCTACACCTTC

size: .
length: 15
J: TRBJ2-7
D: TRBD2
V: TRBV30
CDR3: CAWRETVAGEGEQYF
DNA: TGTGCCTGGAGGGAAACGGTGGCGGGAGAGGGCGAGCAGTACTTC

size: .
length: 10
J: TRBJ2-3
D: .
V: TRBV29-1
CDR3: CSVEENTQYF
DNA: TGCAGCGTTGAGGAGAATACGCAGTATTTT

size: .
length: 18
J: TRBJ2-1
D: .
V: TRBV5-8
CDR3: CASSLAPFRPPLFNEQFF
DNA: TGTGCCAGCAGCTTGGCCCCTTTCAGACCCCCCCTGTTTAATGAGCAGTTCTTC

size: .
length: 15
J: TRBJ2-7
D: .
V: TRBV4-1
CDR3: CASSRTRDGSYEQYF
DNA: TGCGCCAGCAGCCGGACTCGTGACGGCTCCTACGAGCAGTACTTC

size: .
length: 13
J: TRBJ2-7
D: TRBD2
V: TRBV27
CDR3: CASSSSGTYEQYF
DNA: TGTGCCAGCAGCTCTAGCGGCACCTACGAGCAGTACTTC

size: .
length: 16
J: TRBJ1-1
D: TRBD1
V: TRBV11-2
CDR3: CASSLFGRGDRTEAFF
DNA: TGTGCCAGCAGCTTATTCGGGCGTGGGGACAGGACTGAAGCTTTCTTT

size: .
length: 16
J: TRBJ2-6
D: .
V: TRBV7-9
CDR3: CASSPPGGAGANVLTF
DNA: TGTGCCAGCAGCCCTCCTGGGGGCGCTGGGGCCAACGTCCTGACTTTC

size: .
length: 14
J: TRBJ2-1
D: TRBD2
V: TRBV28
CDR3: CASCGLAGYNEQFF
DNA: TGTGCCAGCTGTGGACTAGCGGGCTACAATGAGCAGTTCTTC

size: .
length: 13
J: TRBJ2-7
D: .
V: TRBV11-1
CDR3: CASSFLMSHEQYF
DNA: TGTGCCAGCAGCTTTTTGATGTCCCACGAGCAGTACTTC

size: .
length: 16
J: TRBJ2-1
D: TRBD2
V: TRBV27
CDR3: CASSLGRREGYNEQFF
DNA: TGTGCCAGCAGTTTAGGTAGGCGGGAGGGGTACAATGAGCAGTTCTTC